This T cell receptor beta chain comes out of a study of PD-1 blockade in classical Hodgkin lymphoma. In every patient, relapse followed autologous stem cell transplantation, while exposure to brentuximab vedotin differed. Clones were sequenced by immunoSEQ multiplex PCR, and TCRdb holds only the in-frame ones, with some missing. The sample shows 90,000 to 95,000 clones, about 91% of them seen only once. The CDR3 contains 13 residues. The germline V gene has CDR1 ENHRY and CDR2 SYGVKD. V was trimmed by 5 bases and J by 2 bases, leaving 9 bases between them. The table lists this clone with a few counts.

This receptor was obtained from a human donor with classical Hodgkin lymphoma. The rearrangement links TRBV10-3 to TRBJ1-1, with TRBD1 as a possible D gene (5 bases). The specimen comprised peripheral blood mononuclear cells (PBMCs), sampled before the second cycle of nivolumab. DNA for the CDR3: TGTGCCATCAGTCCCCAGGGAAACACTGAAGCTTTCTTT. Protein product: CAISPQGNTEAFF.